This T cell receptor beta chain was found in a study of blood T cell repertoires in COVID-19. Study as a whole: The samples span acute and convalescent COVID-19 from the United States, Italy and Spain.

V was clipped by 1 base and J by 5 bases; unmatched bases: 4. Per germline, CDR1 SGHTA and CDR2 FQGTGA. The CDR3 consists of 15 residues. Authors' analysis steps: Estimates of nucleated cell counts were drawn from the amplification of reference gene primers. Profiled with immunoSEQ multiplex PCR; TCRdb holds only in-frame clones, not every one. The V and J calls and clone size are taken from that table; D and trimming were inferred from the DNA. The sample shows 40,000 to 50,000 clones, roughly nine tenths of them seen only once. Material: peripheral blood. The gene calls are TRBV7-3 and TRBJ2-7, with 11 bases matching TRBD2. The origin of this receptor is a human donor in a cohort sampled during active COVID-19. The CDR3 protein is CASSLSKLAGDEQYV. CDR3 DNA sequence: TGTGCCAGCAGCTTAAGTAAACTAGCGGGAGACGAGCAGTACGTC.